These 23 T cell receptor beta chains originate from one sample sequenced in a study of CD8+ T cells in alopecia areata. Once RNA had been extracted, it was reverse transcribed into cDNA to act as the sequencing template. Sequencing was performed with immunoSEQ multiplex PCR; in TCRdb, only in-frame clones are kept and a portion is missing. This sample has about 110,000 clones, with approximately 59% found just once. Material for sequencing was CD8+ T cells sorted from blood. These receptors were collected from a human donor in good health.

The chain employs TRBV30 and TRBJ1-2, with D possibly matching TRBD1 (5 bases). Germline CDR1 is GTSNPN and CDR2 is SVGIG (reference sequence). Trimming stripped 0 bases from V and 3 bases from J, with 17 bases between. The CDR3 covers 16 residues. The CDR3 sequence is CAWSVGDGTFDYGYTF. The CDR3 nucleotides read TGTGCCTGGAGTGTAGGGGACGGAACATTCGACTATGGCTACACCTTC.

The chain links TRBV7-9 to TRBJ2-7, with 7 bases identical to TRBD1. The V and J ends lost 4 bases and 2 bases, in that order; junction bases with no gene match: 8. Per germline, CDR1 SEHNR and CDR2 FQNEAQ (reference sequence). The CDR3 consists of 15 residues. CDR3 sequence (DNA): TGTGCCAGCAGCTCGACAACGGACAGGACCTACGAGCAGTACTTC. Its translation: CASSSTTDRTYEQYF.

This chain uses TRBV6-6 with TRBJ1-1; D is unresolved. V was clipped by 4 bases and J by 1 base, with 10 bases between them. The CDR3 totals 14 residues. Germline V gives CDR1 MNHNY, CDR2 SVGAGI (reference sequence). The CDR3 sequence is CASSFTQENTEAFF. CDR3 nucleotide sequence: TGTGCCAGCAGTTTTACTCAGGAGAACACTGAAGCTTTCTTT.

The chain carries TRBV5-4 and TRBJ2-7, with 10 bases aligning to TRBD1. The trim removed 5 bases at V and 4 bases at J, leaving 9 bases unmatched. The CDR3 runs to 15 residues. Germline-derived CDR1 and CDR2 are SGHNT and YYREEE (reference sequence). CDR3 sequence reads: CASRDWTGGIYEQYF. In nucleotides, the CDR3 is TGTGCCAGCAGGGATTGGACAGGGGGTATTTACGAGCAGTACTTC.

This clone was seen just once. The CDR3 DNA reads TGTGCCAGCAGTGATAGGGGGCAGTACCAAGAGACCCAGTACTTC. Translating it yields CASSDRGQYQETQYF. V and J are TRBV2 and TRBJ2-5; 7 bases are a match to TRBD1. Germline CDR1 reads SNHLY; CDR2 reads FYNNEI. The CDR3 totals 15 residues. V lost 3 bases, J lost 0 bases, and 4 bases stayed unmatched.

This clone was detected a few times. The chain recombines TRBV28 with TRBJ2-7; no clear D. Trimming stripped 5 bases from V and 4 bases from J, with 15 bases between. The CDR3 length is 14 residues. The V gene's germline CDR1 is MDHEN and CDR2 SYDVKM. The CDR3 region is CASSLRGAGYEQYF. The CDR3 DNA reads TGTGCCAGCAGTCTACGCGGCGCTGGGTACGAGCAGTACTTC.

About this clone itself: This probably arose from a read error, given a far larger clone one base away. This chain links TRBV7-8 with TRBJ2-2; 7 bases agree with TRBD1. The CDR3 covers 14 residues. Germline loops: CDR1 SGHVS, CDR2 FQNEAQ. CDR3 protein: CAAARGRSTGEPFF. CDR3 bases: TGTGCCGCGGCAAGGGGGCGCAGCACCGGGGAGCCGTTTTTT.

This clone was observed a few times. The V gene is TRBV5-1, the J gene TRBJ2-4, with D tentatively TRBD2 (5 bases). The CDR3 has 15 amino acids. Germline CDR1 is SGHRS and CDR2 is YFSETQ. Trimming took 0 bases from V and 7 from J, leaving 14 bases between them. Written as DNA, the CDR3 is TGCGCCAGCAGCTTGGACGCGGGTCGAGGGAACATTCAGTACTTC. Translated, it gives CASSLDAGRGNIQYF.

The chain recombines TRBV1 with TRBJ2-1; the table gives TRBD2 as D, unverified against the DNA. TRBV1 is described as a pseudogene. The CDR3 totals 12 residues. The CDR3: CTSSQDNFEQFF. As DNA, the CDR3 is TGCACCAGCAGCCAAGATAACTTTGAGCAGTTCTTC.

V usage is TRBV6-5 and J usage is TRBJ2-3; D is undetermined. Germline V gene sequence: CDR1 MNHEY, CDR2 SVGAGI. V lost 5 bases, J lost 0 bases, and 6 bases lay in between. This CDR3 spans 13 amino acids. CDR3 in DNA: TGTGCCAGCAGTCAAGTTAGCACAGATACGCAGTATTTT. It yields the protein CASSQVSTDTQYF.

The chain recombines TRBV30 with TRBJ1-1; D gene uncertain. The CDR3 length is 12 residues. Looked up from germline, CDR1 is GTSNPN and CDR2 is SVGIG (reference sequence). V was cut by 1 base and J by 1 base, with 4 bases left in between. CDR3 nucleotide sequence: TGTGCCTGGAGTGATACGAACACTGAAGCTTTCTTT. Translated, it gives CAWSDTNTEAFF.

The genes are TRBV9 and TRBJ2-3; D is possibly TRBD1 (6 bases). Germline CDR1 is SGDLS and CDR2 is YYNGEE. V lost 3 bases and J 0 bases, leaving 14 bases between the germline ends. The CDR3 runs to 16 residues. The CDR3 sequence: CASSAPEDSSTDTQYF. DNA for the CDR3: TGTGCCAGCAGCGCCCCCGAGGACAGTAGCACAGATACGCAGTATTTT.

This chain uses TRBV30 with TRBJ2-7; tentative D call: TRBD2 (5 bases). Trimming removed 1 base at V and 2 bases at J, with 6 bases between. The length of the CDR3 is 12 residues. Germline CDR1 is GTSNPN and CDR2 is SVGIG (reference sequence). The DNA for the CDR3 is TGTGCCTGGAGTGGAGGGACCTACGAGCAGTACTTC. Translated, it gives CAWSGGTYEQYF.

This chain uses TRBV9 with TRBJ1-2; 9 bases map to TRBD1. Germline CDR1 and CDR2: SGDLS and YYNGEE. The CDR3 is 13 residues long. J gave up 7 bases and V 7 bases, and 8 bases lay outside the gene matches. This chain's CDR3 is CASRRTGGGGYTF. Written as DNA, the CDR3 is TGTGCCAGCCGCCGTACAGGGGGCGGTGGCTACACCTTC.

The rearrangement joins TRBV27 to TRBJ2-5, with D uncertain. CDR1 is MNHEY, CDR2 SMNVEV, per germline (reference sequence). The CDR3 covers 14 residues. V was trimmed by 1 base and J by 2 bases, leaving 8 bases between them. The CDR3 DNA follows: TGTGCCAGCAGTTTATATGACGGACAAGAGACCCAGTACTTC. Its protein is CASSLYDGQETQYF.

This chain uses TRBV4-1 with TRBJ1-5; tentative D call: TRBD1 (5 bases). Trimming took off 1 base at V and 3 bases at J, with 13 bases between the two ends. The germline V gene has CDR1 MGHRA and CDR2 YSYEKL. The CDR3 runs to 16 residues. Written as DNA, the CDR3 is TGCGCCAGCAGCCAAGTTATAAGCAGGGACAATCAGCCCCAGCATTTT. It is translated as CASSQVISRDNQPQHF.

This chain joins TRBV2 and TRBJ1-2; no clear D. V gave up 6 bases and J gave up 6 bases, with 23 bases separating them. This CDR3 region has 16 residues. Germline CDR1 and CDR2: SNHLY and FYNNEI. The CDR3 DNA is TGTGCCAGCAGGGGCCCAAATGCCCTCGGAACTAATGGCTACACCTTC. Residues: CASRGPNALGTNGYTF.

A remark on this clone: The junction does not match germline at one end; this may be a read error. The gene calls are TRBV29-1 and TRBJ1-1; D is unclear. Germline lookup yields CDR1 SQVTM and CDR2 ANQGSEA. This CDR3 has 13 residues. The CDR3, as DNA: TGCAGCGTTGACTCAGACATCATCCCTGAAGCCTTCTTT. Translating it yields CSVDSDIIPEAFF.

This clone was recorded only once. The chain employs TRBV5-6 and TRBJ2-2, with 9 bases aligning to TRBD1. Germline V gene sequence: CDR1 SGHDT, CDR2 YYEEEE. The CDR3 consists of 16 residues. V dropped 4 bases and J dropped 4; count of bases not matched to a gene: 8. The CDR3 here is CASSGGQGDGTGELFF. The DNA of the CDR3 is TGTGCCAGCAGCGGGGGACAGGGTGACGGCACCGGGGAGCTGTTTTTT.

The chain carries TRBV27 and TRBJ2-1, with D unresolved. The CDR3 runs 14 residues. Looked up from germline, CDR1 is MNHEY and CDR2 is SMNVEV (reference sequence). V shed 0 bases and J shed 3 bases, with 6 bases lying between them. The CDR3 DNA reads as TGTGCCAGCAGTTTATCCGGCGGCTACAATGAGCAGTTCTTC. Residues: CASSLSGGYNEQFF.

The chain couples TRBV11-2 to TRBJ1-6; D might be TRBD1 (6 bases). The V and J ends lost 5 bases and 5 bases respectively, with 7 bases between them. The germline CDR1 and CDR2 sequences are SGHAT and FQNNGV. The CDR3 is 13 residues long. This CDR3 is CASSGTHNSPLHF. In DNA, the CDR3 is TGTGCCAGCAGCGGGACACATAATTCACCCCTCCACTTT.

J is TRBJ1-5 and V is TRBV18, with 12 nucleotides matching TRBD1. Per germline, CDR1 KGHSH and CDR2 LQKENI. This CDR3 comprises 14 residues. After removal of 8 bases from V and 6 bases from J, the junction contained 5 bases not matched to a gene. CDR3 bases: TGTGCCAGCGCCGGGGACAGGGGGCGTCAGCCCCAGCATTTT. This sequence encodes CASAGDRGRQPQHF.

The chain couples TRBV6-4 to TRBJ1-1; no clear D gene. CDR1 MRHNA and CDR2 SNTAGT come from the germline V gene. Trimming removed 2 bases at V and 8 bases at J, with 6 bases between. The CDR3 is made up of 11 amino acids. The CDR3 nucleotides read TGTGCCAGCAGTGACGACGAGGAAGCTTTCTTT. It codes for CASSDDEEAFF.